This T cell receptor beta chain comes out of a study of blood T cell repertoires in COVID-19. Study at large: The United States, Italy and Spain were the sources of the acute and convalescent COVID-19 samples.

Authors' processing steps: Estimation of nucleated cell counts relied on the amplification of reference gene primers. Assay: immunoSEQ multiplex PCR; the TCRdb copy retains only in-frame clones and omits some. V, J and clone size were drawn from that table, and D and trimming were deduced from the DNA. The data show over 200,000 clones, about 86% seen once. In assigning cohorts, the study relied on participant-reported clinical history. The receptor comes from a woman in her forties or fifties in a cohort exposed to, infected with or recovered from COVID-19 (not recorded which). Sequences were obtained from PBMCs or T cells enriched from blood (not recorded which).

The CDR3 DNA follows: TGTGCCTGGAGTCATGGACAGGGCGGCTCTCAGCCCCAGCATTTT. Its protein product is CAWSHGQGGSQPQHF. This rearrangement joins TRBV30 to TRBJ1-5; 8 bases match TRBD1. The germline CDR1 and CDR2 sequences are GTSNPN and SVGIG (reference sequence). Unmatched junction bases numbered 9, after V lost 2 bases and J lost 6 bases. The CDR3 runs 15 residues.